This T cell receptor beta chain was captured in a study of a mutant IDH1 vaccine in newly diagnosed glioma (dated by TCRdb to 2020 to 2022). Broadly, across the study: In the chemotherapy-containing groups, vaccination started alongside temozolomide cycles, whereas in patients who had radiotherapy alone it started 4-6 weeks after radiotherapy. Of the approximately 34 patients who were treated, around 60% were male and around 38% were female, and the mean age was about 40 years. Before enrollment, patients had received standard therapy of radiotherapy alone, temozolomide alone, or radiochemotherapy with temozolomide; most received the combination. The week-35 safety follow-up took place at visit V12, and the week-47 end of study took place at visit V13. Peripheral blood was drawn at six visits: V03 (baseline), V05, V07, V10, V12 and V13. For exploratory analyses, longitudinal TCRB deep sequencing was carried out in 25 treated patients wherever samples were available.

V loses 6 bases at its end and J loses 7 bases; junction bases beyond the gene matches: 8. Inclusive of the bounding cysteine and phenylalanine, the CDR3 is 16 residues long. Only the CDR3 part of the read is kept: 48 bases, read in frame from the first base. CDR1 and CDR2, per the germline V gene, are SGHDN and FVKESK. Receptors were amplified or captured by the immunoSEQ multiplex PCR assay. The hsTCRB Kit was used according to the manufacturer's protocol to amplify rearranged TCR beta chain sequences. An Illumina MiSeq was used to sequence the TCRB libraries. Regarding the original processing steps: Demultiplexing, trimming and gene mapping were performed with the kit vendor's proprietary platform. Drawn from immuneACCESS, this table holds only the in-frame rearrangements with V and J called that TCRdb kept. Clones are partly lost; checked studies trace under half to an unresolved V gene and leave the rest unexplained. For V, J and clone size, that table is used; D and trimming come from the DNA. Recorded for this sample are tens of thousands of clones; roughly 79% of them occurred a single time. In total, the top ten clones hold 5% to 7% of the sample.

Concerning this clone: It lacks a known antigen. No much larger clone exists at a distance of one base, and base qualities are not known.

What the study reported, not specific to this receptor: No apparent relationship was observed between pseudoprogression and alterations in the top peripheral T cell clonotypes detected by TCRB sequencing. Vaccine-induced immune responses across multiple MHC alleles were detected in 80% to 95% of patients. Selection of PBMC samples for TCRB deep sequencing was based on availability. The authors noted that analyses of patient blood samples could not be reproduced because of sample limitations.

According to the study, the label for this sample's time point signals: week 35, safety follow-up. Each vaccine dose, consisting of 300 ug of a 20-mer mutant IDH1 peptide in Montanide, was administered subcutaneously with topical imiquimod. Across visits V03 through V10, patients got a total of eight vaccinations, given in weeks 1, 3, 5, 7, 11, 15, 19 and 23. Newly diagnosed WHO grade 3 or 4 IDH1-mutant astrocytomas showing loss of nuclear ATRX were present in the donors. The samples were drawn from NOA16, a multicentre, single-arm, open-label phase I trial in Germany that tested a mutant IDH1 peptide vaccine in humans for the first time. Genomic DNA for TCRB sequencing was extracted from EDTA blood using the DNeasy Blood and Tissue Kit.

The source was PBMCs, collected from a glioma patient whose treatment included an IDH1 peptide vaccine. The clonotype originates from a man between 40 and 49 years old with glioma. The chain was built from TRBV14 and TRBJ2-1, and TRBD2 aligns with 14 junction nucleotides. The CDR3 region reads CASRRTSGGISNEQFF. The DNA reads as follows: TGTGCCAGCAGGCGGACTAGCGGGGGGATCTCGAATGAGCAGTTCTTC.